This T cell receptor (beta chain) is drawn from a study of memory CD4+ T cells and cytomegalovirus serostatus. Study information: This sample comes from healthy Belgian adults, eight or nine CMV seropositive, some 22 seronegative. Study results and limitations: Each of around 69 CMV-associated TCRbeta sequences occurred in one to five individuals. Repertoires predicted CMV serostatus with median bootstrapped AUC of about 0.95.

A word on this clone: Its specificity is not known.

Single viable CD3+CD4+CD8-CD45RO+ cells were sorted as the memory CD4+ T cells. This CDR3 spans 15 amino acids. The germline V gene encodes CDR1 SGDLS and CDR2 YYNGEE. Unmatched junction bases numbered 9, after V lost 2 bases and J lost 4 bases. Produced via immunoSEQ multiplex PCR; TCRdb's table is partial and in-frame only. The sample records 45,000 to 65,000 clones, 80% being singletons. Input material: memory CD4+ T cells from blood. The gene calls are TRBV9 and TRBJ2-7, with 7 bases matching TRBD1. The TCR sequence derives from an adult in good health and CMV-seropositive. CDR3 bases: TGTGCCAGCAGCGTTGGGACAGCCGAGATTTACGAGCAGTACTTC. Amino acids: CASSVGTAEIYEQYF.